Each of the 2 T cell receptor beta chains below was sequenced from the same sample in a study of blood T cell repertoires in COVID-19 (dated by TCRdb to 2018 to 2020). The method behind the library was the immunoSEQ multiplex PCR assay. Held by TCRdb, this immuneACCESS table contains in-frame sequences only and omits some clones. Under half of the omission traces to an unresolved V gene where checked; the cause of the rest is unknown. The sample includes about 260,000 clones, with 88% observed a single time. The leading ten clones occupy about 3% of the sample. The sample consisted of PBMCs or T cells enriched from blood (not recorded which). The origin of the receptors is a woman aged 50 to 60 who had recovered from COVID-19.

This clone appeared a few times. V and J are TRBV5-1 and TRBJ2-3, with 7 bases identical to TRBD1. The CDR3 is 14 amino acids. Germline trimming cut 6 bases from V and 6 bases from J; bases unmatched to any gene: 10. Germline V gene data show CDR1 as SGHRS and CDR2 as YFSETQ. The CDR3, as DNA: TGCGCCAGCACCCAGGGGGTGCGGTGGGATACGCAGTATTTT. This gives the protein CASTQGVRWDTQYF.

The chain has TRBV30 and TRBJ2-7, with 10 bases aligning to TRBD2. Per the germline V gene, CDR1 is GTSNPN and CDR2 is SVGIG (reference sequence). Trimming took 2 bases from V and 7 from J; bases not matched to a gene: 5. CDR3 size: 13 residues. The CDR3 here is CAWSSGRAKEQYF. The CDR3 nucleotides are TGTGCCTGGAGTAGCGGGAGGGCAAAGGAGCAGTACTTC.